Below, one T cell receptor beta chain is given with its context. Its cognate antigen is unknown. The same CDR3 is also encoded by other DNA sequences in this sample. This specimen comes from a study of shared clonotypes between healthy human individuals. Overall study findings and caveats: Read depth was anticipated to influence clonotype sharing among donors.

Assay: immunoSEQ multiplex PCR; the TCRdb copy retains only in-frame clones and omits some. The sample yields some 2,000,000 clones, approximately 94% seen once. Sequencing used naive CD4+ T cells sorted from blood. Subset defined: CD45RA+ positively selected. This sequence originates from a man between 18 and 35 years old in good health.

CDR3 in amino acids: CASSFDGNSNQPQHF. Written as DNA, the CDR3 is TGTGCCAGCAGTTTCGACGGTAATAGCAATCAGCCCCAGCATTTT. V gene TRBV27 combines with J gene TRBJ1-5; D gene ambiguous. Germline CDR1 is MNHEY and CDR2 is SMNVEV (reference sequence). Trimming took 3 bases from V and 0 from J, leaving 9 bases between them. The CDR3 is 15 amino acids.